This paragraph reports one T cell receptor beta chain. The antigen this receptor binds is unknown. Qualities for individual bases were not recorded, and no much larger clone is one base off. This sample was taken from a study of T cell responses to AZD1222 COVID-19 vaccine (dated by TCRdb to the early 2020s). For the wider study: A total of 233 trial participants underwent TCR sequencing, of whom 207 received two doses of AZD1222 and about 26 received two doses of the MenACWY control vaccine. Trial participants were enrolled by age into subgroups of 18-55, 56-69 and 70-plus years, and about 150, 27 and 61 TCR-sequenced participants, respectively, were included in these subgroups. The paper's findings and limits, for the study overall: Reportedly, almost half of the unique spike-specific TCRs recognized epitopes lying outside the regions that are mutated in the B.1.351 and B.1.1.7 variants. The 56-69-year group was small, and its depth increase did not reach significance, likely because of low power. Because no day 14 peak-response samples were available, the repertoires could be characterized only after the peak T cell response. After two AZD1222 doses, spike-specific TCR breadth and depth were significantly higher than at day 0 and than in MenACWY recipients. Only five to seven AZD1222 recipients were SARS-CoV-2 seropositive at baseline, limiting conclusions about previously exposed vaccinees. Most participants were white British and females outnumbered males, and the authors suggested that clonal diversity may have been underestimated. CD4 TCRs associated with the vaccine covered the entire spike protein, and the dominant responses were in regions 160-218 and 743-854.

Reading the label with the study, this specimen's time point is: about 28 days (+/-7) after the second vaccine dose. AZD1222 recipients with second doses at about 4 weeks or about 12 weeks were pooled, because spike-specific TCR depth and breadth did not differ between schedules. Samples from vaccinated people were obtained from the UK trials COV001 and COV002, which included a single-blind randomized controlled phase 2/3 trial of AZD1222 (ChAdOx1 nCoV-19) in healthy adults. For TCRbeta chain sequencing, PBMC samples from trial participants were taken at day 0 and at day 28 after the second dose. The CDR3 regions of human TCRbeta chains were subjected to immunosequencing. In the authors' own workflow: Repertoire TCRs were checked for matches against a reference library of SARS-CoV-2-specific TCRs that had been generated using the MIRA antigen-specificity platform. Breadth was defined as the fraction of unique TCRs that were SARS-CoV-2-associated. Depth was defined as the fraction of total T cells that were SARS-CoV-2-associated. Using the MIRA data, every spike-specific TCR was mapped to the spike region that the TCR reacted to and assigned to either a CD4 or a CD8 class. Log10-transformed breadth and depth values were compared by one-way ANOVA with Sidak's multiple comparisons tests. Held by TCRdb, this immuneACCESS table contains in-frame sequences only and omits some clones. Under half of the omission traces to an unresolved V gene where checked; the cause of the rest is unknown. For V, J and clone size, that table is used; D and trimming come from the DNA. This sample holds some 150,000 clones; around 92% were observed only once. Roughly 3% of the sample comes from the top ten.

From its cysteine to its phenylalanine, the CDR3 spans 13 amino acids. Just CDR3 DNA is preserved here, 39 bases in frame from base 1. CDR1 SEHNR and CDR2 FQNEAQ were looked up in the germline V gene (reference sequence). V loses 0 bases, J loses 3 bases, and the germline ends lie 6 bases apart. The sample here was peripheral blood, taken 28 days after the second AZD1222 dose. The chain is made from TRBV7-9 and TRBJ2-7, with the D segment identity uncertain. This TCR derives from an adult who received the AZD1222 COVID-19 vaccine. The CDR3 corresponds to CASSLALGYEQYF. The nucleotide sequence reads TGTGCCAGCAGCTTAGCTTTGGGCTACGAGCAGTACTTC.